This note documents a single T cell receptor beta chain sequence. The entry originates in a study of blood T cell repertoires in COVID-19. About the study: Samples came from the United States, Italy and Spain, spanning acute and convalescent COVID-19. Sources were T cells, B-cell-depleted T cells, or PBMCs; the material itself was cDNA or gDNA.

V was trimmed by 10 bases and J by 7 bases, leaving 23 bases between them. The CDR3 sequence is 15 residues long. Germline V gene lookup returns CDR1 ENHRY and CDR2 SYGVKD. In the original workflow: Amplification of reference gene primers was used by the study to estimate nucleated cell counts. Sequencing was performed with immunoSEQ multiplex PCR; in TCRdb, only in-frame clones are kept and a portion is missing. V and J calls and clone size are as listed in that table; D and trimming were resolved from the DNA. The sample has tens of thousands of clones, roughly 90% seen once; the top ten hold roughly 9.1%.

The clonotype comes from a human donor in a cohort sampled during active COVID-19. The sequenced sample was peripheral blood. This sequence joins TRBV10-3 and TRBJ2-1; tentatively, D is TRBD1 (6 bases). The CDR3 bases are TGTGCCACCTACGACGAGGGCAGGGGCCAAAATGAGCAGTTCTTC. It is translated as CATYDEGRGQNEQFF.